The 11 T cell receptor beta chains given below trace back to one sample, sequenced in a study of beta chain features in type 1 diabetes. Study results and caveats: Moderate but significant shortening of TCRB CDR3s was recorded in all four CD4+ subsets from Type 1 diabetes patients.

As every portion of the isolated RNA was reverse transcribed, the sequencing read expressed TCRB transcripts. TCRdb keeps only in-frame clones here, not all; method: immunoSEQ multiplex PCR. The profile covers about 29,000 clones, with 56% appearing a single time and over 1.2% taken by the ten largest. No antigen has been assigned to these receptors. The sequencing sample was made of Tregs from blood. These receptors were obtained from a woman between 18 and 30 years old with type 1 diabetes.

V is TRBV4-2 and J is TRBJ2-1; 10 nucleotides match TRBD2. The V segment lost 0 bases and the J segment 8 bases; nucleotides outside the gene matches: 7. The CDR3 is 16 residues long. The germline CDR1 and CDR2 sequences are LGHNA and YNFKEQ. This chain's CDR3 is CASSQDEASGRYEQFF. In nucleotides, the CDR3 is TGTGCCAGCAGCCAAGACGAGGCTAGCGGGAGATATGAGCAGTTCTTC.

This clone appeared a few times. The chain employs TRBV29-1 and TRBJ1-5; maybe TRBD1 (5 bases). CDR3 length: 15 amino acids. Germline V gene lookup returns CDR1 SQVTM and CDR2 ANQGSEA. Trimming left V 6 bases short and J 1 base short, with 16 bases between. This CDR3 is CSVAQGLSSNQPQHF. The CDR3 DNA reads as TGCAGCGTCGCGCAGGGACTCTCCAGCAATCAGCCCCAGCATTTT.

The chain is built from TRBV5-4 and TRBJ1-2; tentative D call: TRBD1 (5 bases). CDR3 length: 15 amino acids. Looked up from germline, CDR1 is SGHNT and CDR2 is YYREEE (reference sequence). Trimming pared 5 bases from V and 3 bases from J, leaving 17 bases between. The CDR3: CASRLGQGIDYGYTF. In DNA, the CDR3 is TGTGCCAGCAGGCTGGGGCAGGGTATAGACTATGGCTACACCTTC.

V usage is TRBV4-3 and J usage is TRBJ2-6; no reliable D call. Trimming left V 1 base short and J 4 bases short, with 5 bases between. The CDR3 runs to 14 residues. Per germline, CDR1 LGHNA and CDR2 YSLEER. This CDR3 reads CASSQVGGANVLTF. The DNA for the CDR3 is TGCGCCAGCAGCCAAGTCGGGGGGGCCAACGTCCTGACTTTC.

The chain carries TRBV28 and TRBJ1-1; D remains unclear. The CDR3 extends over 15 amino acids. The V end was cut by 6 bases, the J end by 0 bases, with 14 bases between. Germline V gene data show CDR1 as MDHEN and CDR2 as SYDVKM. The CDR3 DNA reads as TGTGCCAGCAGCACCCCCGGGAATCTGAACACTGAAGCTTTCTTT. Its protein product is CASSTPGNLNTEAFF.

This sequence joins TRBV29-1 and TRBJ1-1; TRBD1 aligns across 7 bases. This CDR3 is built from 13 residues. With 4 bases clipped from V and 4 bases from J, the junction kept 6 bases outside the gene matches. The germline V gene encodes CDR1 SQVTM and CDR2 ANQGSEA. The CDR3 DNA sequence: TGCAGCGTTGGAAACAGGGGTGGCACTGAAGCTTTCTTT. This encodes CSVGNRGGTEAFF.

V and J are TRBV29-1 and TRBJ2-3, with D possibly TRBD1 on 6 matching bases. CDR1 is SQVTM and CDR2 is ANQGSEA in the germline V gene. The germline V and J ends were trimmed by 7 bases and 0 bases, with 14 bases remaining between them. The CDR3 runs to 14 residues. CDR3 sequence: CSAVQGHSTDTQYF. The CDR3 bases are TGCAGCGCCGTACAGGGACACAGCACAGATACGCAGTATTTT.

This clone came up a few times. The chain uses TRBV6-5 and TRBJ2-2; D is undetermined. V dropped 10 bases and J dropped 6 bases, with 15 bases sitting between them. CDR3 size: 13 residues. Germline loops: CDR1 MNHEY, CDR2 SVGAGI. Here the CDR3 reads CATHLRSAGELFF. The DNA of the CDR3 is TGTGCCACCCACCTCCGCAGCGCCGGGGAGCTGTTTTTT.

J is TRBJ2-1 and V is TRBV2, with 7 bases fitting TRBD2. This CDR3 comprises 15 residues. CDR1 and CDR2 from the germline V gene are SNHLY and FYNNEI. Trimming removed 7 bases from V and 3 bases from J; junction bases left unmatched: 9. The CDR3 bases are TGTGCCAGCATTCGAGAGCTAGCGGACTACAATGAGCAGTTCTTC. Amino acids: CASIRELADYNEQFF.

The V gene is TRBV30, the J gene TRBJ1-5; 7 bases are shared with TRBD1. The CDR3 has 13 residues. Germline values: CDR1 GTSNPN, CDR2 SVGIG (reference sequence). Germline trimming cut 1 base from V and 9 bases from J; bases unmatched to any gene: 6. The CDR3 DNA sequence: TGTGCCTGGAGTGGCAGGGACAGCCGGCCCCAGCATTTT. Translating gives CAWSGRDSRPQHF.

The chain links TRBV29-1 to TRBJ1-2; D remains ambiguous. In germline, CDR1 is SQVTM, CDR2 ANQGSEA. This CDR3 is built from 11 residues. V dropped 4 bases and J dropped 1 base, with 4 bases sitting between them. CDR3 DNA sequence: TGCAGCGTTGCCCATAACTATGGCTACACCTTC. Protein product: CSVAHNYGYTF. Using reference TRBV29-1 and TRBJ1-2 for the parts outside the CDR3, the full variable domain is SAVISQKPSRDICQRGTSLTIQCQVDSQVTMMFWYRQQPGQSLTLIATANQGSEATYESGFVIDKFPISRPNLTFSTLTVSNMSPEDSSIYLCSVAHNYGYTFGSGTRLTVV.